One sample yielded the 30 T cell receptor beta chains listed below, sequenced in a study of cytomegalovirus exposure and HLA in healthy donors. Researchers ran the PCR with 60 Vbeta and 13 Jbeta primers. Sequenced by immunoSEQ multiplex PCR; TCRdb stores in-frame clones only, minus some. The data contain approximately 100,000 clones, around 80% of them singletons. The sequencing input was PBMCs. Receptors originate from a human donor in good health.

The gene calls are TRBV6-5 and TRBJ2-1, with D possibly being TRBD1 (5 bases). CDR3 length: 13 amino acids. The ends were cut back, 6 bases at V and 8 bases at J, with 14 bases in the middle. The germline V gene has CDR1 MNHEY and CDR2 SVGAGI. DNA of the CDR3: TGTGCCAGCAGGGGCCAGGGTCGCGATGAGCAGTTCTTC. It translates to CASRGQGRDEQFF.

The chain links TRBV19 to TRBJ2-2, with D maybe TRBD1 (6 bases). Germline V gene data show CDR1 as LNHDA and CDR2 as SQIVND (reference sequence). There are 14 residues in the CDR3. The germline V and J ends were trimmed by 1 base and 6 bases, with 9 bases remaining between them. The CDR3 is CASSIARGAGELFF. Written as DNA, the CDR3 is TGTGCCAGTAGTATAGCCAGGGGCGCCGGGGAGCTGTTTTTT.

This clone has just a few counts. The genes are TRBV30 and TRBJ1-5, with 10 positions matching TRBD1. The ends lost 2 bases at V and 3 bases at J; junction bases unmatched: 4. Germline V lookup: CDR1 GTSNPN, CDR2 SVGIG (reference sequence). This CDR3 region has 15 residues. The chain's CDR3 is CAWSLDRGPNQPQHF. In DNA, the CDR3 is TGTGCCTGGAGTCTCGACAGGGGGCCCAATCAGCCCCAGCATTTT. The variable domain in full, with the rest retrieved from reference TRBV30 and TRBJ1-5, is SQTIHQWPATLVQPVGSPLSLECTVEGTSNPNLYWYRQAAGRGLQLLFYSVGIGQISSEVPQNLSASRPQDRQFILSSKKLLLSDSGFYLCAWSLDRGPNQPQHFGDGTRLSIL.

This clone came up a few times. V and J are TRBV2 and TRBJ1-1; D remains ambiguous. From germline, CDR1 is SNHLY and CDR2 FYNNEI. Trimming removed 6 bases from V and 0 bases from J, with 8 bases in between. The CDR3 consists of 13 residues. In DNA form, the CDR3 reads TGTGCCAGCAGAACATCGATGAACACTGAAGCTTTCTTT. Its protein is CASRTSMNTEAFF.

This clone was recorded only once. The gene calls are TRBV29-1 and TRBJ2-1; 10 nucleotides agree with TRBD2. The CDR3 sequence is 16 residues long. Losses at the gene ends were 2 bases for V and 2 bases for J; bases not matched to a gene: 6. Germline-derived CDR1 and CDR2 are SQVTM and ANQGSEA. The chain's CDR3 is CSVESLAGVAYNEQFF. The CDR3 nucleotides read TGCAGCGTTGAATCTCTAGCGGGAGTAGCCTACAATGAGCAGTTCTTC.

The CDR3 here is CASSEGHLSDEQFF. Written as DNA, the CDR3 is TGCGCCAGCAGCGAGGGACACCTTTCGGATGAGCAGTTCTTC. The V and J genes are TRBV5-1 and TRBJ2-1; D might be TRBD1 (6 bases). V was trimmed by 4 bases and J by 8 bases, leaving 16 bases between them. Germline V gene data show CDR1 as SGHRS and CDR2 as YFSETQ. CDR3 size: 14 residues.

CDR3: CASSLGLALGSRYEQYF. The CDR3, as DNA: TGTGCCAGCAGCTTGGGTCTAGCGCTGGGAAGCAGGTACGAGCAGTACTTC. The chain employs TRBV5-4 and TRBJ2-7; D possibly corresponds to TRBD2 (6 bases). This CDR3 is built from 17 residues. Germline lookup yields CDR1 SGHNT and CDR2 YYREEE (reference sequence). Trimming removed 0 bases from V and 4 bases from J, with 20 bases in between.

The chain is built from TRBV6-1 and TRBJ1-2; 7 positions match TRBD1. Trimming took 3 bases from V and 3 from J; bases not matched to a gene: 10. The CDR3 loop spans 16 amino acids. Germline lookup yields CDR1 MNHNS and CDR2 SASEGT. The CDR3: CASSDWGRQGHYGYTF. The CDR3 DNA is TGTGCCAGCAGTGATTGGGGGCGACAGGGTCACTATGGCTACACCTTC.

The V call is TRBV5-4, the J call TRBJ2-1; 9 positions match TRBD2. The CDR3 loop spans 16 amino acids. The V and J ends lost 0 bases and 8 bases, in that order; junction bases with no gene match: 9. The germline V gene encodes CDR1 SGHNT and CDR2 YYREEE (reference sequence). In DNA form, the CDR3 reads TGTGCCAGCAGCTTGGGGACTAGCGTGGATCTGGATGAGCAGTTCTTC. It translates to CASSLGTSVDLDEQFF.

The J gene is TRBJ1-4, the V gene TRBV7-9, with a tentative D call TRBD1 (5 bases). Germline assignment: CDR1 SEHNR and CDR2 FQNEAQ (reference sequence). Trimming pared 5 bases from V and 4 bases from J, leaving 17 bases between. This CDR3 has 16 amino acids. CDR3 coding DNA: TGTGCCAGCAGCACGCGGGACGACAATATTAATGAAAAACTGTTTTTT. Protein: CASSTRDDNINEKLFF.

This rearrangement joins TRBV9 to TRBJ1-3; possibly TRBD1 for D (5 bases). CDR1 is SGDLS, CDR2 YYNGEE, per germline. The V end lost 0 bases, the J end lost 2 bases, and 15 bases lay between the germline ends. The CDR3 sequence is 17 residues long. This chain's CDR3 is CASSVELMGPPGNTIYF. The CDR3 nucleotides read TGTGCCAGCAGCGTAGAGCTGATGGGGCCCCCTGGAAACACCATATATTTT.

The chain employs TRBV6-1 and TRBJ1-1, with 8 bases that match TRBD1. The V gene end was trimmed by 3 bases and the J gene end by 4 bases; junction bases not matched to a gene: 4. CDR3 length: 14 residues. From germline, CDR1 is MNHNS and CDR2 SASEGT. CDR3 DNA: TGTGCCAGCAGTGACGGCCAGGGGGCCACTGAAGCTTTCTTT. Protein: CASSDGQGATEAFF.

The chain is built from TRBV6-5 and TRBJ1-1, with D unclear. The CDR3 runs 16 residues. Looked up from germline, CDR1 is MNHEY and CDR2 is SVGAGI. Trimming took 0 bases from V and 4 from J, leaving 15 bases between them. CDR3 sequence: CASSYSLTTRATEAFF. As DNA, the CDR3 is TGTGCCAGCAGTTACTCGTTGACGACTAGGGCCACTGAAGCTTTCTTT.

The count of this clone is one. V usage is TRBV15 and J usage is TRBJ1-6, with 11 bases matching TRBD1. In germline, CDR1 is LNHNV, CDR2 YYDKDF (reference sequence). There are 16 residues in the CDR3. Trimming cost V 3 bases and J 10 bases; bases outside gene matches: 8. CDR3 residues: CATSRGGQGVGSPLHF. The DNA for the CDR3 is TGTGCCACCAGCAGGGGGGGACAGGGGGTTGGATCACCCCTCCACTTT.

CDR3 sequence reads: CASSISSGGTYEQYF. The DNA for the CDR3 is TGTGCCAGCAGCATCTCTAGCGGGGGTACCTACGAGCAGTACTTC. This rearrangement joins TRBV2 to TRBJ2-7; 10 bases map to TRBD2. CDR1 SNHLY and CDR2 FYNNEI come from the germline V gene. J lost 2 bases, V lost 6 bases, and 7 bases had no gene match. This CDR3 is 15 amino acids long. The full variable domain, in which reference TRBV2 and TRBJ2-7 provide the parts outside the CDR3, is EPEVTQTPSHQVTQMGQEVILRCVPISNHLYFYWYRQILGQKVEFLVSFYNNEISEKSEIFDDQFSVERPDGSNFTLKIRSTKLEDSAMYFCASSISSGGTYEQYFGPGTRLTVT.

This clone has ten or more counts. The chain couples TRBV14 to TRBJ2-1, with TRBD2 matching 9 bases. Germline V lookup: CDR1 SGHDN, CDR2 FVKESK. The junction had 6 bases not matched to a gene; V was cut back by 2 bases and J by 7 bases. The CDR3 is made up of 15 amino acids. DNA of the CDR3: TGTGCCAGCAGCCAATCAGCGGGGGGAGGGAATGAGCAGTTCTTC. Protein product: CASSQSAGGGNEQFF.

The chain couples TRBV2 to TRBJ2-1, with TRBD2 identical over 11 bases. From germline, CDR1 is SNHLY and CDR2 FYNNEI. J gave up 9 bases and V 5 bases, and 6 bases lay outside the gene matches. The CDR3 totals 14 residues. The CDR3 bases are TGTGCCAGCAGTCCTAAGACTAGCGGGGTTGAGCAGTTCTTC. Translation gives CASSPKTSGVEQFF.

The genes are TRBV18 and TRBJ2-5; D unclear. Germline V gives CDR1 KGHSH, CDR2 LQKENI. The V gene lost 6 bases and the J gene lost 4 bases, with 27 bases spanning the gap. This CDR3 contains 18 residues. This CDR3 is CASSLGIGSQKFPETQYF. CDR3 bases: TGTGCCAGCTCTCTCGGCATCGGGTCGCAGAAATTTCCAGAGACCCAGTACTTC. Full variable domain (rest looked up from reference TRBV18 and TRBJ2-5): NAGVMQNPRHLVRRRGQEARLRCSPMKGHSHVYWYRQLPEEGLKFMVYLQKENIIDESGMPKERFSAEFPKEGPSILRIQQVVRGDSAAYFCASSLGIGSQKFPETQYFGPGTRLLVL.

The chain is built from TRBV6-1 and TRBJ1-2; the match to TRBD1 covers 10 bases. The CDR3 extends over 15 amino acids. CDR1 MNHNS and CDR2 SASEGT come from the germline V gene. V dropped 5 bases and J dropped 2; count of bases not matched to a gene: 5. The CDR3 sequence: CASSPRTGGNYGYTF. Written as DNA, the CDR3 is TGTGCCAGCAGTCCAAGGACAGGGGGGAACTATGGCTACACCTTC.

The chain is built from TRBV6-1 and TRBJ2-7; a possible D gene is TRBD2 (6 bases). V lost 3 bases to trimming and J lost 3 bases, with 6 bases between them. The CDR3 extends over 12 amino acids. The germline V gene has CDR1 MNHNS and CDR2 SASEGT. The CDR3 loop reads CASSEGGYEQYF. The CDR3 DNA follows: TGTGCCAGCAGTGAGGGGGGCTACGAGCAGTACTTC.

The chain uses TRBV25-1 and TRBJ2-5; D possibly corresponds to TRBD1 (5 bases). This CDR3 spans 15 amino acids. Germline CDR1 reads MGHDK; CDR2 reads SYGVNS. V was cut by 1 base and J by 5 bases, with 14 bases left in between. The CDR3 DNA follows: TGTGCCAGCAGTGAATTTGGCAGGGATTGGGAGACCCAGTACTTC. Protein sequence: CASSEFGRDWETQYF.

This chain links TRBV4-1 with TRBJ2-3, with D perhaps TRBD1 (5 bases). Germline-derived CDR1 and CDR2 are MGHRA and YSYEKL. The CDR3 runs 12 residues. V lost 8 bases and J 6 bases, leaving 12 bases between the germline ends. The CDR3 region has the DNA TGCGCCAGCTCAGGGATTTCGGATACGCAGTATTTT. The encoded protein is CASSGISDTQYF.

V usage is TRBV7-2 and J usage is TRBJ2-1; 7 bases map to TRBD2. CDR1 SGHTA and CDR2 FQGNSA come from the germline V gene. V lost 11 bases to trimming and J lost 1 base; unmatched junction nucleotides: 20. The CDR3 runs 18 residues. The CDR3 nucleotides are TGTGCCCCCTCGGGCCTAGCGGCCGTATATCGATCCTACAATGAGCAGTTCTTC. Its translation: CAPSGLAAVYRSYNEQFF.

The chain has TRBV6-5 and TRBJ2-5; a weak D match, TRBD2 (6 bases). The CDR3 loop spans 12 amino acids. The V gene's germline CDR1 is MNHEY and CDR2 SVGAGI. V lost 6 bases to trimming and J lost 5 bases, with 10 bases between them. The CDR3 bases are TGTGCCAGCAGCCGGGAGAGGGAGACCCAGTACTTC. Translation gives CASSRERETQYF.

This sequence joins TRBV6-1 and TRBJ1-5; D possibly corresponds to TRBD1 (5 bases). Germline V gene sequence: CDR1 MNHNS, CDR2 SASEGT. Trimming shortened V by 8 bases and J by 3 bases, and 11 bases separated the two germline ends. The CDR3 extends over 13 amino acids. The CDR3 loop is CASDRQHNQPQHF. CDR3 in DNA: TGTGCCAGCGACCGACAGCACAATCAGCCCCAGCATTTT.

This chain links TRBV9 with TRBJ2-1; possibly TRBD2 for D (5 bases). The germline gives CDR1 SGDLS, CDR2 YYNGEE. Trimming took off 4 bases at V and 10 bases at J, with 12 bases between the two ends. This CDR3 has 12 amino acids. The CDR3 loop is CASSSYSEEQFF. The CDR3 region has the DNA TGTGCCAGCAGCTCCTATAGCGAAGAGCAGTTCTTC.

The chain employs TRBV5-3 and TRBJ2-1; 12 bases agree with TRBD2. TRBV5-3 is marked as an open reading frame, function uncertain. The CDR3 totals 16 residues. V shed 3 bases, J shed 4 bases, and the junction held 5 bases outside the gene matches. CDR3 sequence (DNA): TGTGCCAGAAGCTGGGGGACTAGCGGGTTGTACAATGAGCAGTTCTTC. It is translated as CARSWGTSGLYNEQFF.

The rearrangement uses TRBV19 and TRBJ1-2, with TRBD1 identical over 7 bases. Germline V gene sequence: CDR1 LNHDA, CDR2 SQIVND (reference sequence). V dropped 6 bases and J dropped 1; count of bases not matched to a gene: 8. CDR3 length equals 15 residues. In DNA form, the CDR3 reads TGTGCCAGTAGCAAAGGACAGGCGAATAACTATGGCTACACCTTC. Translation: CASSKGQANNYGYTF.

The V call is TRBV14, the J call TRBJ2-1, with TRBD1 matching over 8 bases. V was clipped by 4 bases and J by 8 bases; unmatched bases: 13. The CDR3 loop spans 16 amino acids. Germline CDR1 and CDR2: SGHDN and FVKESK. CDR3 coding DNA: TGTGCCAGCAGCCTTCCCACCTGGACAGGGTTCTATGAGCAGTTCTTC. Its protein is CASSLPTWTGFYEQFF.

This clone was counted once. The chain combines TRBV21-1 with TRBJ1-5; the table assigns TRBD1, which was not confirmed against the DNA. TRBV21-1 is given as a pseudogene. The CDR3 is 16 amino acids. The CDR3 loop reads CASSSRDTLVNQPQHF. The CDR3 DNA reads TGTGCCAGCAGCTCCCGGGACACCCTCGTTAATCAGCCCCAGCATTTT.